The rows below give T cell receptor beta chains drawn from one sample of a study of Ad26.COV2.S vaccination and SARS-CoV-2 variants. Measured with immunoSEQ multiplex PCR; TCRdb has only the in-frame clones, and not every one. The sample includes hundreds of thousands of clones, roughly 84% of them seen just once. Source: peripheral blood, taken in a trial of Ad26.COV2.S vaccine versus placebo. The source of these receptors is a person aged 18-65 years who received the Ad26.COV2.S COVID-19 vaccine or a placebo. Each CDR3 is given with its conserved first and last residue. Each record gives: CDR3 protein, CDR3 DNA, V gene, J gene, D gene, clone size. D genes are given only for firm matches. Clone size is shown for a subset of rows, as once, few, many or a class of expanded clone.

CASSPGQGELINEQFF,TGCGCCAGCAGCCCAGGACAGGGGGAGCTTATCAATGAGCAGTTCTTC,TRBV5-1,TRBJ2-1,TRBD1,-
CATSRGGTGGWGNQPQHF,TGTGCCACCAGCAGAGGGGGGACAGGGGGCTGGGGCAATCAGCCCCAGCATTTT,TRBV15,TRBJ1-5,TRBD1,-
CASSIGQEGYTF,TGTGCCAGCAGTATCGGACAGGAGGGCTACACCTTC,TRBV12-3/TRBV12-4,TRBJ1-2,TRBD1,once
CASSLGTGGRSYNEQFF,TGTGCCAGCAGCCTTGGGACAGGGGGAAGAAGTTACAATGAGCAGTTCTTC,TRBV7-9,TRBJ2-1,TRBD1,-
CASSQDEGVYGYTF,TGCGCCAGCAGCCAGGATGAAGGGGTCTATGGCTACACCTTC,TRBV4-3,TRBJ1-2,-,-
CASSYDWSYEQYF,TGTGCCAGCAGTTACGATTGGAGCTACGAGCAGTACTTC,TRBV6-6,TRBJ2-7,-,-
CASYLTGNSPLHF,TGTGCCAGCTACCTTACGGGGAATTCACCCCTCCACTTT,TRBV12-3/TRBV12-4,TRBJ1-6,-,-
CASSLVATRFQETQYF,TGTGCCAGCAGCTTAGTGGCCACTAGGTTCCAAGAGACCCAGTACTTC,TRBV7-6,TRBJ2-5,-,-
CASSQVSGRVYEQYF,TGCGCCAGCAGCCAGGTTAGCGGGAGAGTCTACGAGCAGTACTTC,TRBV4-1,TRBJ2-7,TRBD2,-
CAWSYLRSDEKLFF,TGTGCCTGGAGTTATCTACGGTCCGATGAAAAACTGTTTTTT,TRBV30,TRBJ1-4,-,-
CASSLGTYEQYF,TGTGCCAGCAGCTTGGGGACCTACGAGCAGTACTTC,TRBV5-5,TRBJ2-7,-,-
CASSPSVTGGYTF,TGTGCCAGCTCACCCTCGGTTACGGGCGGCTACACCTTC,TRBV18,TRBJ1-2,-,few
CATSGRGGWLAGVVRETQYF,TGTGCCACCAGCGGTCGTGGGGGGTGGCTAGCGGGAGTTGTGCGGGAGACCCAGTACTTC,TRBV15,TRBJ2-5,TRBD2,-
CASSWTGWEQYF,TGTGCCAGCAGTTGGACAGGGTGGGAGCAGTACTTC,TRBV2,TRBJ2-7,TRBD1,few
CASSPENTGELFF,TGTGCCAGCAGTCCAGAGAACACCGGGGAGCTGTTTTTT,TRBV2,TRBJ2-2,-,-
CASREDGTSGEQYF,TGTGCCAGCAGGGAAGACGGGACTTCAGGCGAGCAGTACTTC,TRBV28,TRBJ2-7,-,-
CASSLAYGVSNQPQHF,TGTGCCAGCAGCTTGGCCTATGGAGTTAGCAATCAGCCCCAGCATTTT,TRBV5-8,TRBJ1-5,-,-
CASSQDIGLWNSPLHF,TGCGCCAGCAGCCAGGATATCGGTCTTTGGAATTCACCCCTCCACTTT,TRBV4-1,TRBJ1-6,-,-
CSAREEDAFF,TGCAGTGCTAGAGAGGAAGACGCTTTCTTT,TRBV20-1,TRBJ1-1,-,-
CATIRPGLSIDTQYF,TGTGCCACCATCCGACCCGGCCTTAGTATAGATACGCAGTATTTT,TRBV15,TRBJ2-3,-,-
CAWTGRTASYEQYF,TGTGCCTGGACCGGAAGGACCGCAAGCTACGAGCAGTACTTC,TRBV30,TRBJ2-7,-,once
CASSLRTSHNEQFF,TGTGCCAGCAGTCTAAGGACTAGCCACAATGAGCAGTTCTTC,TRBV27,TRBJ2-1,TRBD2,-
CASSYSRSPLHF,TGTGCCAGCAGTTACTCGAGATCACCCCTCCACTTT,TRBV6-5,TRBJ1-6,-,-
CASSSGQGPDTQYF,TGCGCCAGCAGCTCAGGACAGGGTCCAGATACGCAGTATTTT,TRBV5-1,TRBJ2-3,TRBD1,-
CASKDGNQETQYF,TGTGCCAGTAAGGACGGAAACCAAGAGACCCAGTACTTC,TRBV19,TRBJ2-5,-,-
CASGSGITADTQYF,TGTGCCAGTGGCAGCGGCATTACTGCAGATACGCAGTATTTT,TRBV19,TRBJ2-3,-,-
CASSLGNAGNTGELFF,TGCGCCAGCAGCTTGGGCAATGCGGGGAACACCGGGGAGCTGTTTTTT,TRBV5-1,TRBJ2-2,-,-
CAWRGDSGANVLTF,TGTGCCTGGAGGGGGGACTCTGGGGCCAACGTCCTGACTTTC,TRBV30,TRBJ2-6,-,-
CASSLRDHTDTQYF,TGTGCCAGCAGCCTCCGGGACCACACAGATACGCAGTATTTT,TRBV5-5,TRBJ2-3,-,-
CASSQTNPRLAGWETQYF,TGCGCCAGCAGCCAAACGAATCCCCGGCTAGCGGGATGGGAGACCCAGTACTTC,TRBV4-1,TRBJ2-5,TRBD2,-
CASSFRDRVSEQYF,TGTGCCAGCAGCTTCAGGGACAGGGTGTCCGAGCAGTACTTC,TRBV13,TRBJ2-7,TRBD1,-
CASSPTAPSGRGEYF,TGTGCCAGCAGCCCCACGGCGCCTAGCGGGAGGGGGGAGTACTTC,TRBV7-8,TRBJ2-7,TRBD2,-
CASSFLGLADQETQYF,TGCGCCAGCAGCTTCCTTGGACTAGCGGACCAAGAGACCCAGTACTTC,TRBV5-1,TRBJ2-5,TRBD2,-
CASSLGTVYSSPLHF,TGCGCCAGCAGCTTAGGGACAGTATACTCTTCACCCCTCCACTTT,TRBV5-1,TRBJ1-6,TRBD1,few
CASSFTGTGSYEQYF,TGTGCCAGCAGTTTCACTGGGACAGGATCCTACGAGCAGTACTTC,TRBV27,TRBJ2-7,TRBD1,-
CASTRGQPSSGANVLTF,TGTGCCAGTACTAGGGGACAGCCAAGCTCTGGGGCCAACGTCCTGACTTTC,TRBV19,TRBJ2-6,TRBD1,few
CASSPRDRGRIEQFF,TGTGCCAGCAGCCCCCGGGACAGGGGGCGGATTGAGCAGTTCTTC,TRBV7-9,TRBJ2-1,TRBD1,-
CASSGHSGTANTEAFF,TGCGCCAGCAGTGGCCACTCCGGGACAGCGAACACTGAAGCTTTCTTT,TRBV10-1,TRBJ1-1,TRBD1,once
CASSQEAGEVTEQYF,TGCGCCAGCAGCCAAGAGGCGGGGGAAGTTACCGAGCAGTACTTC,TRBV4-3,TRBJ2-7,TRBD2,-
CASSPEIIAGSVNTEAFF,TGTGCCAGCTCACCTGAAATTATAGCAGGGAGTGTGAACACTGAAGCTTTCTTT,TRBV18,TRBJ1-1,-,-
CASSMGLAGANTGELFF,TGTGCCAGCAGCATGGGACTAGCGGGGGCGAACACCGGGGAGCTGTTTTTT,TRBV5-4,TRBJ2-2,TRBD2,-
CASSQDGGGTDTQYF,TGCGCCAGCAGCCAAGATGGGGGGGGCACAGATACGCAGTATTTT,TRBV4-3,TRBJ2-3,TRBD2,-
CAWIGQGADGYTF,TGTGCCTGGATTGGACAGGGGGCGGATGGCTACACCTTC,TRBV30,TRBJ1-2,TRBD1,-
CASSLARARYGEQYF,TGTGCCAGCAGCTTGGCCAGGGCCCGATATGGCGAGCAGTACTTC,TRBV5-4,TRBJ2-7,-,-
CASSFGVEGTEAFF,TGTGCCAGCAGCTTCGGGGTGGAGGGCACTGAAGCTTTCTTT,TRBV11-3,TRBJ1-1,-,-
CASSQSSGTSGVTYEQYF,TGCGCCAGCAGCCAAAGCTCCGGGACTAGCGGGGTGACGTACGAGCAGTACTTC,TRBV4-1,TRBJ2-7,TRBD2,once